Each of the 9 T cell receptor beta chains below was sequenced from the same sample in a study of T cells after yellow fever vaccination. TCRdb redid the calling of the 5' RACE reads with MiXCR, one entry per CDR3 protein. The sample holds a few hundred thousand distinct CDR3 sequences, around 5.3% seen once. Material: CD4+ T cells sorted from PBMCs, obtained on the day of the yellow fever booster vaccination. The receptors were gathered from a man younger than 35 who received the YFV17D yellow fever vaccine.

The rearrangement uses TRBV18 and TRBJ1-1; no clear D gene. Germline V CDR1 and CDR2: KGHSH, LQKENI. The CDR3 spans 12 residues. The V and J ends lost 5 bases and 5 bases respectively, with 9 bases between them. The CDR3 protein is CASSDYGTEAFF. Here the CDR3 DNA reads TGTGCCAGCTCAGATTATGGTACTGAAGCTTTCTTT.

The chain links TRBV24-1 to TRBJ2-1; 7 bases match TRBD1. Looked up from germline, CDR1 is KGHDR and CDR2 is SFDVKD. The length of the CDR3 is 14 residues. Trimming removed 1 base from V and 8 bases from J; junction bases left unmatched: 4. The CDR3 protein is CATSDFGQGDEQFF. The CDR3, as DNA: TGTGCCACCAGTGATTTTGGGCAGGGGGATGAGCAGTTCTTC.

CDR3 sequence (DNA): TGTGCCAGCAGCTTTAAGTGGAATTCACCCCTCCACTTT. Encoded protein: CASSFKWNSPLHF. The chain recombines TRBV7-6 with TRBJ1-6; D is uncertain. This CDR3 has 13 amino acids. The V and J ends lost 3 bases and 7 bases respectively, with 7 bases between them. The germline V gene has CDR1 SGHVS and CDR2 FNYEAQ.

There are a few counts of this clonotype. The chain carries TRBV5-4 and TRBJ2-2; 8 nucleotides align to TRBD1. The germline V gene has CDR1 SGHNT and CDR2 YYREEE (reference sequence). The CDR3 spans 15 residues. Unmatched junction bases numbered 4, after V lost 3 bases and J lost 3 bases. The CDR3, as DNA: TGTGCCAGCAGCTCCGGGACAGGAGACACCGGGGAGCTGTTTTTT. Protein: CASSSGTGDTGELFF.

This clonotype appeared many times. V is TRBV7-2 and J is TRBJ2-4; D remains ambiguous. Trimming stripped 5 bases from V and 0 bases from J, with 20 bases between. The germline gives CDR1 SGHTA, CDR2 FQGNSA. The CDR3 is 18 residues long. The CDR3 bases are TGTGCCAGCAGCGCCGAAGGAGTGGGATCAATAGCCAAAAACATTCAGTACTTC. It specifies CASSAEGVGSIAKNIQYF.

This clonotype came up a few times. The gene calls are TRBV27 and TRBJ1-1, with D possibly matching TRBD1 (5 bases). V lost 3 bases and J 7 bases, leaving 12 bases between the germline ends. Germline assignment: CDR1 MNHEY and CDR2 SMNVEV (reference sequence). This CDR3 is built from 13 residues. CDR3 sequence: CASSLKVRGEAFF. CDR3 DNA sequence: TGTGCCAGCAGTTTGAAGGTTAGGGGTGAAGCTTTCTTT.

This clonotype was seen many times. The rearrangement joins TRBV6-5 to TRBJ2-7, with D tentatively TRBD2 (5 bases). The V and J ends lost 6 bases and 0 bases respectively, with 12 bases between them. This CDR3 has 14 amino acids. In germline, CDR1 is MNHEY, CDR2 SVGAGI. The CDR3 protein is CASRRERDSYEQYF. CDR3 sequence (DNA): TGTGCCAGCAGGAGGGAACGGGACTCCTACGAGCAGTACTTC.

This clonotype was found a few times. The CDR3 is CASSYSPGEKLFF. Here the CDR3 DNA reads TGTGCCAGCAGTTACTCTCCCGGTGAAAAACTGTTTTTT. The V call is TRBV6-6, the J call TRBJ1-4, with unresolved D. The CDR3 runs 13 residues. Germline values: CDR1 MNHNY, CDR2 SVGAGI (reference sequence). Trimming cost V 0 bases and J 7 bases, with 6 bases left between them.

Here the CDR3 DNA reads TGTGCCAGCAGCCCCCGCGGGTTCCACGGCTACACCTTC. Its protein product is CASSPRGFHGYTF. The chain uses TRBV9 and TRBJ1-2; no firm D call. This CDR3 has 13 amino acids. V lost 4 bases, J lost 8 bases, and 15 bases lay in between. Germline V gives CDR1 SGDLS, CDR2 YYNGEE.